This TCR beta chain was sequenced in a study of blood T cell repertoires in COVID-19. The method was immunoSEQ multiplex PCR; TCRdb's version includes in-frame clones alone and lacks a portion of them. The sample includes some 250,000 clones, 70% to 90% of them seen just once. This clone was detected a few times. Sequenced sample: peripheral blood. The clonotype comes from a woman aged 25 to 39 who had recovered from COVID-19.

Written as DNA, the CDR3 is TGTGCCAGCAGCCCACATTACACCGGGGAGCTGTTTTTT. Residues: CASSPHYTGELFF. This chain connects TRBV7-3 to TRBJ2-2; D call uncertain. CDR3 length: 13 residues. V was clipped by 5 bases and J by 3 bases, with 7 bases between them. The germline V gene encodes CDR1 SGHTA and CDR2 FQGTGA.